The 14 T cell receptor beta chains below all came from one sample that was sequenced in a study of blood T cells in healthy people across ages. For the second PCR, which ran for about 6 to 11 cycles, a sample-barcoded 5' primer and a J-beta primer mix were used. TCRdb used MiXCR to reprocess the 5' RACE reads, holding one entry per CDR3 protein. The table records about 760,000 distinct CDR3 sequences, approximately 53% of them present only once. The sample was blood. The receptors were sampled from a man in his forties in good health.

V usage is TRBV6-5 and J usage is TRBJ2-7; D uncertain. The CDR3 extends over 14 amino acids. CDR1 is MNHEY and CDR2 is SVGAGI in the germline V gene. V was shortened by 5 bases and J by 6 bases, with 17 bases between the two germline ends. CDR3 nucleotides: TGTGCCAGCAGTCCGACGGGTGGGGTAGGCGAGCAGTACTTC. This codes for CASSPTGGVGEQYF.

The chain carries TRBV4-2 and TRBJ2-5; D may be TRBD2 (5 bases). This CDR3 is built from 14 residues. Trimming took off 1 base at V and 5 bases at J, with 11 bases between the two ends. The germline V gene has CDR1 LGHNA and CDR2 YNFKEQ. The CDR3 DNA sequence: TGTGCCAGCAGCCAAGCAGCGGCCGTGGAGACCCAGTACTTC. It yields the protein CASSQAAAVETQYF.

The chain joins TRBV12-3 or TRBV12-4 to TRBJ2-7, with D tentatively TRBD1 (6 bases). Deletions cut 3 bases from V and 10 bases from J, with 10 bases between. The CDR3 is made up of 11 amino acids. The chain's CDR3 is CASSFRGKQYF. In DNA form, the CDR3 reads TGTGCCAGCAGTTTTAGGGGGAAACAGTACTTC.

The chain uses TRBV2 and TRBJ1-5, with a weak D call TRBD1 (5 bases). The CDR3 spans 14 residues. The V gene lost 5 bases and the J gene lost 6 bases, with 14 bases spanning the gap. From germline, CDR1 is SNHLY and CDR2 FYNNEI. The CDR3 bases are TGTGCCAGCAGTCTCTCACAGGCGACTCAGCCCCAGCATTTT. Translation: CASSLSQATQPQHF.

This clonotype has a handful of counts. V is TRBV12-3 or TRBV12-4 and J is TRBJ1-5; no clear D. The CDR3 extends over 14 amino acids. V was cut by 3 bases and J by 6 bases, with 12 bases left in between. The CDR3 DNA sequence: TGTGCCAGCAGTTTGTCAACTCTAGGTCAGCCCCAGCATTTT. Its translation is CASSLSTLGQPQHF.

Only one count was recorded for this clonotype. The gene calls are TRBV7-6 and TRBJ2-1, with TRBD1 matching 9 bases. The CDR3 sequence is 15 residues long. Germline V lookup: CDR1 SGHVS, CDR2 FNYEAQ. Losses at the gene ends were 0 bases for V and 5 bases for J; bases not matched to a gene: 2. The CDR3 DNA reads as TGTGCCAGCAGCTTAGCTCGGACAGGGGACAATGAGCAGTTCTTC. Protein product: CASSLARTGDNEQFF.

V is TRBV28 and J is TRBJ1-2; D uncertain. V was clipped by 5 bases and J by 8 bases, with 12 bases between them. Per germline, CDR1 MDHEN and CDR2 SYDVKM. This CDR3 is 12 amino acids long. As DNA, the CDR3 is TGTGCCAGCAGTATTATTCCGAGGGGCTACACCTTC. This sequence encodes CASSIIPRGYTF.

The gene calls are TRBV28 and TRBJ1-5; no firm D call. Deletions cut 6 bases from V and 5 bases from J, with 11 bases between. From germline, CDR1 is MDHEN and CDR2 SYDVKM. CDR3 length equals 13 residues. CDR3 DNA sequence: TGTGCCAGCAGGCCACAAGACCATCAGCCCCAGCATTTT. Translating gives CASRPQDHQPQHF.

This clonotype was recorded only once. This sequence joins TRBV20-1 and TRBJ2-1, with TRBD2 matching 8 bases. The CDR3 is made up of 14 amino acids. Per the germline V gene, CDR1 is DFQATT and CDR2 is SNEGSKA (reference sequence). After removal of 4 bases from V and 2 bases from J, the junction contained 4 bases not matched to a gene. CDR3 loop: CSANRGRTYNEQFF. In nucleotides, the CDR3 is TGCAGTGCTAATCGCGGGAGGACCTACAATGAGCAGTTCTTC.

This chain uses TRBV28 with TRBJ1-6; D is unresolved. Germline V CDR1 and CDR2: MDHEN, SYDVKM. Between the trimmed V and J ends, which lost 3 bases and 7 bases, there was a span of 13 bases. The CDR3 length is 15 residues. The CDR3 nucleotides are TGTGCCAGCAGTTTGCCACCGACGGACAATTCACCCCTCCACTTT. Its translation is CASSLPPTDNSPLHF.

The table lists this clonotype with a few counts. The chain links TRBV4-3 to TRBJ2-7; 10 bases fit TRBD1. J lost 4 bases, V lost 2 bases, and 5 bases had no gene match. The CDR3 totals 15 residues. The germline gives CDR1 LGHNA, CDR2 YSLEER. This CDR3 reads CASSQTGTGVYEQYF. As DNA, the CDR3 is TGCGCCAGCAGCCAAACCGGGACAGGGGTTTACGAGCAGTACTTC.

The chain couples TRBV4-1 to TRBJ2-3; 12 bases fit TRBD2. Germline V gene sequence: CDR1 MGHRA, CDR2 YSYEKL. This CDR3 spans 18 amino acids. With V trimmed by 6 bases and J by 5 bases, 15 bases remained unmatched. CDR3 bases: TGCGCCAGCAGTCCACCTAGCGGGGGGGCCGGTGACCGAGATACGCAGTATTTT. This sequence encodes CASSPPSGGAGDRDTQYF.

The chain carries TRBV10-3 and TRBJ2-3; TRBD1 might be the D (6 bases). Germline V gives CDR1 ENHRY, CDR2 SYGVKD. CDR3 size: 14 residues. V dropped 6 bases and J dropped 2 bases, with 12 bases sitting between them. As DNA, the CDR3 is TGTGCCATCAGGGACAGCGGATACACAGATACGCAGTATTTT. Translating it yields CAIRDSGYTDTQYF.

The rearrangement links TRBV12-3 or TRBV12-4 to TRBJ1-2, with D possibly being TRBD1 (5 bases). The CDR3 spans 16 residues. The V end lost 5 bases, the J end lost 5 bases, and 21 bases lay between the germline ends. The CDR3 protein is CASSPGPRAGVYGYTF. As DNA, the CDR3 is TGTGCCAGCAGTCCCGGCCCCAGGGCTGGAGTTTATGGCTACACCTTC.